This T cell receptor beta chain was captured in a study of PD-1 blockade in classical Hodgkin lymphoma. Findings and limits, study-wide: Before treatment, complete responders showed about the same diversity as newly diagnosed patients. Whatever underlies the repertoire differences (possibly disease activity or prior therapy) remains undefined.

All patients experienced relapse after autologous stem cell transplantation, and brentuximab vedotin exposure was variable. This clone is labeled medium-sized (0.01 to 0.1%). Its antigen is not identified. Only in-frame clones appear in the TCRdb table, and some are missing; sequencing was by immunoSEQ multiplex PCR. This table has under 30,000 clones, just over 70% appearing once. Losses at the gene ends were 3 bases for V and 4 bases for J; bases not matched to a gene: 9. Germline lookup yields CDR1 MDHEN and CDR2 SYDVKM. The length of the CDR3 is 15 residues. This material consisted of peripheral blood mononuclear cells (PBMCs), taken before the second cycle of nivolumab. The V call is TRBV28, the J call TRBJ2-7; 7 bases map to TRBD2. The receptor comes from a human donor with classical Hodgkin lymphoma. Here the CDR3 reads CASSFLGEGPYEQYF. In DNA form, the CDR3 reads TGTGCCAGCAGTTTTCTGGGGGAGGGCCCGTACGAGCAGTACTTC.